This T cell receptor (beta chain) was recovered during a study of OX40 agonist ivuxolimab in advanced cancers. Germline CDR1 SEHNR, CDR2 FQNEAQ (reference sequence). V trimming: 0 bases; J trimming: 0 bases; junction bases outside the gene matches: 6. The CDR3 covers 18 residues. Profiled with immunoSEQ multiplex PCR; TCRdb holds only in-frame clones, not every one. Among 50,000 to 60,000 clones listed, 75% to 90% were seen once. This sequence was found in an adult with an advanced solid tumor such as melanoma, head and neck, liver or kidney cancer. The chain uses TRBV7-9 and TRBJ2-4, with 9 bases lining up with TRBD2. The sequencing here drew on CD4+ or CD8+ T cells sorted from blood, taken in a trial of the OX40 agonist ivuxolimab. CDR3 in amino acids: CASSLADSLAGAKNIQYF. CDR3 sequence (DNA): TGTGCCAGCAGCTTAGCGGACTCACTAGCGGGAGCCAAAAACATTCAGTACTTC.